One and the same sample provided the 9 T cell receptor beta chains below, sequenced in a study of blood T cell repertoires in COVID-19. Method: immunoSEQ multiplex PCR; TCRdb's copy keeps in-frame clones and lacks some. The top ten hold over 9.5% of the sample, which has 110,000 or so clones, 81% seen once. The sequenced material came from peripheral blood. The receptors were sampled from a human donor in a cohort sampled during active COVID-19.

The gene calls are TRBV3-1 (or the pseudogene TRBV3-2) and TRBJ1-6; no clear D. The CDR3 has 16 amino acids. The germline V and J ends were trimmed by 0 bases and 2 bases, with 8 bases remaining between them. The germline V gene has CDR1 LGHDT and CDR2 YNNKEL (reference sequence). CDR3 DNA sequence: TGTGCCAGCAGCCAAGATACGGGAACCTATAATTCACCCCTCCACTTT. Encoded protein: CASSQDTGTYNSPLHF.

This chain connects TRBV15 to TRBJ2-7; 8 nucleotides match TRBD1. The CDR3 has 16 amino acids. V shed 2 bases, J shed 2 bases, and the junction held 8 bases outside the gene matches. Per the germline V gene, CDR1 is LNHNV and CDR2 is YYDKDF (reference sequence). The CDR3 loop reads CATSRLVGQGPYEQYF. The CDR3 nucleotides read TGTGCCACCAGCAGACTCGTAGGACAGGGCCCCTACGAGCAGTACTTC.

The genes are TRBV19 and TRBJ1-1; the match to TRBD1 covers 7 bases. V shed 5 bases, J shed 8 bases, and the junction held 5 bases outside the gene matches. CDR1 and CDR2 (germline): LNHDA, SQIVND (reference sequence). The CDR3 contains 12 residues. The CDR3 coding sequence is TGTGCCAGTAGTCCGAGGACAGGAGAAGCTTTCTTT. Translated: CASSPRTGEAFF.

V is TRBV6-5 and J is TRBJ2-7; D is uncertain. There are 14 residues in the CDR3. CDR1 MNHEY and CDR2 SVGAGI come from the germline V gene. Trimming took off 0 bases at V and 5 bases at J, with 11 bases between the two ends. The CDR3 nucleotides read TGTGCCAGCAGTTACTCGTATGGAGCCCACGAGCAGTACTTC. Translating gives CASSYSYGAHEQYF.

V usage is TRBV27 and J usage is TRBJ1-1; 9 bases match TRBD1. In germline, CDR1 is MNHEY, CDR2 SMNVEV (reference sequence). The V gene end was trimmed by 7 bases and the J gene end by 0 bases; junction bases not matched to a gene: 15. CDR3 size: 18 residues. CDR3 loop: CASTALLTGTGLNTEAFF. DNA of the CDR3: TGTGCCAGCACCGCTCTACTGACAGGGACAGGGTTGAACACTGAAGCTTTCTTT.

The V gene is TRBV28, the J gene TRBJ1-4; 7 bases fit TRBD1. V lost 6 bases and J lost 8; bases outside the gene matches: 12. This CDR3 region has 15 residues. Germline lookup yields CDR1 MDHEN and CDR2 SYDVKM. DNA for the CDR3: TGTGCCAGCAGGACCGCAGGGGGGAAGGGGGAAAAACTGTTTTTT. It codes for CASRTAGGKGEKLFF.

This chain uses TRBV18 with TRBJ2-5, with TRBD1 as a possible D gene (6 bases). CDR3 size: 15 residues. Germline values: CDR1 KGHSH, CDR2 LQKENI. Trimming cost V 2 bases and J 5 bases, with 15 bases left between them. This CDR3 reads CASSPTSGAGETQYF. The CDR3 coding sequence is TGTGCCAGCTCACCAACTTCAGGGGCTGGCGAGACCCAGTACTTC.

The chain combines TRBV5-4 with TRBJ2-3; D ambiguous. V lost 0 bases and J lost 4, with 6 bases in between. This CDR3 is 13 amino acids long. Germline-derived CDR1 and CDR2 are SGHNT and YYREEE (reference sequence). For the CDR3, the DNA is TGTGCCAGCAGCTTGGCTCCCCCAGATACGCAGTATTTT. Encoded protein: CASSLAPPDTQYF.

This clone was seen just once. The chain has TRBV6-5 and TRBJ2-7; 7 bases agree with TRBD2. Germline-derived CDR1 and CDR2 are MNHEY and SVGAGI. The trim removed 0 bases at V and 3 bases at J, leaving 8 bases unmatched. This CDR3 is built from 16 residues. The CDR3 DNA reads TGTGCCAGCAGTTACTCGGAGGTGGCGGGGGACTACGAGCAGTACTTC. Protein: CASSYSEVAGDYEQYF.